The present TCR beta chain was sequenced within a study of beta chain features in type 1 diabetes (dated by TCRdb to the late 2010s). In terms of the full investigation: No differences in mean age, gender distribution, total cell number or subset yield were found between patients and healthy donors. A total of approximately 100,000,000 sorted cells were examined across all samples, and the number of cells per subset was strongly correlated with RNA yield. The study compared TCRB repertoires of sorted circulating CD4+ T cell subsets between recently diagnosed type 1 diabetes patients and matched healthy donors. Naive and central memory subsets were obtained from all 30 or so donors, but regulatory and stem cell-like memory subsets were isolated from only 8 patients and 8 healthy donors. General study outcomes and caveats: Shorter templates might be favored by PCR, yet because patient and control samples were amplified and corrected together, any such skew would affect both groups equally. Because cDNA rather than genomic DNA was sequenced, highly expressing activated cells could have been over-represented, although no difference in activation and CD3 levels was found between groups. At VDJ recombination sites, type 1 diabetes patients had fewer insertions and more deleted nucleotides, which implies abnormalities in thymic rearrangement. Only small numbers of individuals were included in the HLA sub-analyses, which left unresolved whether HLA type had any influence on TCRB rearrangement. Naive, central memory and regulatory TCRB repertoires appeared to be more alike among patients than among healthy donors. In all four CD4+ subsets, TCRB CDR3 length was moderately but significantly shorter in type 1 diabetes patients.

Comments on this clone: This clone's antigen is unknown. No much larger clone is present one base from it, and per-base qualities are unavailable.

Each donor gave one peripheral blood draw, approximately 110 mL on average, collected into heparinised tubes. Using a panel that included CD45RO, CCR7, CD25, CD127, CD95 and CD27, naive, central memory, regulatory and stem cell-like memory CD4+ T cells were sorted on a BD FACSAria II. Purity was above 95% for every sorted population. PBMCs were isolated immediately by Lymphoprep density gradient centrifugation and stained directly without culture. Samples were stained and sorted in pairs, with one healthy donor and one patient per experiment, so that batch effects were minimized. The entire amount of isolated RNA was reverse transcribed using the High Capacity cDNA Reverse Transcription Kit, so the sequenced TCRB transcripts were expressed ones. Deep immunoSEQ sequencing was applied to naive, central memory and regulatory T cell samples, giving an average of about 3.57 million total reads per sample. Sorted cells were lysed in RLT buffer and RNA was extracted with DNase-treated RNeasy Micro or Mini kits, depending on cell number. To prevent cross-contamination, every cell subset was processed on its own, while patient and healthy donor samples were processed together. TCRB sequences were amplified from cDNA with the immunoSEQ multiplex PCR, producing 87-bp fragments spanning the CDR3 region. Amplicons were sequenced on the Illumina HiSeq platform. Turning to the authors' computational methods: Synthetic template baselines were used to correct PCR bias computationally, reads within Hamming distance 2 were collapsed, and singletons that could not be merged were discarded. Reads were aligned against IMGT to assign V, D and J genes, CDR3 length and insertions or deletions at six rearrangement sites. Clonotype counts were normalized to sorted cell number within each subset before computing true diversity and Gini coefficients with the tcR R package. The overlap coefficient, calculated on TCRB nucleotide sequences, was used to measure repertoire sharing. Out-of-frame TCRB sequences from naive cells were analyzed to stand in for the pre-selection repertoire. Here the immuneACCESS table is served through TCRdb, limited to in-frame sequences with V and J called. Missing clones are a known gap in these copies; in checked studies unresolved V genes cover under half, and the rest lacks a known reason. The D gene and trimming were derived from the DNA, and the V and J assignments and clone size from that table. Here the sample has 600,000 to 700,000 clones; around 12% occur a single time. Roughly 0.12% of the sample goes to the ten largest clones.

The receptor was derived from a man aged 25 to 40 with type 1 diabetes. Sequencing used naive CD4+ T cells from blood. The cell subset or site label here, explained by the study, means: true naive CD4+ T cells.

The DNA reads TGTGCCAGCTCCCCAACCGGGACGAGTTTGCCGAACACCATATATTTT. This gives the protein CASSPTGTSLPNTIYF. The chain was built from TRBV18 and TRBJ1-3; a tentative D match to TRBD1 spans 5 bases. CDR1 KGHSH and CDR2 LQKENI are derived from the germline V gene. Including the terminal cysteine and phenylalanine, the CDR3 comprises 16 residues. The read is trimmed to its CDR3 DNA, 48 bases read in frame from base 1. V is shortened by 6 bases, J by 7 bases, and the region joining them spans 22 bases.